Presented here are 14 T cell receptor beta chains from one specimen sequenced in a study of cytomegalovirus exposure and HLA in healthy donors. The study ran its PCR with 60 Vbeta and 13 Jbeta primers. Profiled with immunoSEQ multiplex PCR; TCRdb holds only in-frame clones, not every one. The sample carries some 150,000 clones, about 71% recorded once. Sequencing input: PBMCs. The receptor set was obtained from a woman between 25 and 40 years old in good health and CMV-seronegative.

This rearrangement joins TRBV7-9 to TRBJ2-1; 7 nucleotides match TRBD1. This CDR3 spans 11 amino acids. Trimming removed 9 bases from V and 8 bases from J; junction bases left unmatched: 4. Germline V gene lookup returns CDR1 SEHNR and CDR2 FQNEAQ (reference sequence). In DNA, the CDR3 is TGTGCCAGTGACAGGGACCATGAGCAGTTCTTC. Amino acids: CASDRDHEQFF.

This clone came up a few times. The chain is built from TRBV13 and TRBJ1-5; perhaps TRBD1 as D (5 bases). This CDR3 has 13 amino acids. The germline V gene encodes CDR1 PRHDT and CDR2 FYEKMQ (reference sequence). Trimming took 5 bases from V and 7 from J, leaving 12 bases between them. The CDR3 spells CASSHGRGQPQHF. CDR3 coding DNA: TGTGCCAGCAGCCACGGTCGGGGGCAGCCCCAGCATTTT.

The chain combines TRBV4-2 with TRBJ2-2; D possibly corresponds to TRBD2 (5 bases). Germline V gives CDR1 LGHNA, CDR2 YNFKEQ. V was shortened by 1 base and J by 3 bases, with 15 bases between the two germline ends. This CDR3 region has 17 residues. The chain's CDR3 is CASSQGAAGMDTGELFF. The CDR3 DNA reads TGTGCCAGCAGCCAAGGAGCGGCCGGGATGGACACCGGGGAGCTGTTTTTT.

The V gene is TRBV5-4, the J gene TRBJ2-1; 16 positions agree with TRBD2. Germline V gives CDR1 SGHNT, CDR2 YYREEE (reference sequence). J was trimmed by 8 bases and V by 4 bases; bases with no gene match: 6. The CDR3 runs to 16 residues. The CDR3 nucleotides are TGTGCCAGCAGCGGGACTAGCGGGGGGGCGGAGGATGAGCAGTTCTTC. It is translated as CASSGTSGGAEDEQFF. The complete variable domain, with remaining parts taken from reference TRBV5-4 and TRBJ2-1, reads ETGVTQSPTHLIKTRGQQVTLRCSSQSGHNTVSWYQQALGQGPQFIFQYYREEENGRGNFPPRFSGLQFPNYSSELNVNALELDDSALYLCASSGTSGGAEDEQFFGPGTRLTVL.

This clone was counted once. The V call is TRBV6-1, the J call TRBJ2-3, with 9 bases identical to TRBD2. V was pared by 1 base and J by 7 bases, with 12 bases of the junction left unmatched. CDR1 MNHNS and CDR2 SASEGT come from the germline V gene. The CDR3 has 17 residues. The CDR3 sequence: CASSEVGSGRLWNTQYF. The CDR3, as DNA: TGTGCCAGCAGTGAAGTGGGTAGCGGGAGATTATGGAATACGCAGTATTTT.

The table lists this clone with a few counts. This chain links TRBV9 with TRBJ2-1; D is perhaps TRBD2 (6 bases). CDR3 length: 15 residues. Between the trimmed V and J ends, which lost 4 bases and 5 bases, there was a span of 16 bases. Germline V gives CDR1 SGDLS, CDR2 YYNGEE. The CDR3 sequence: CASSPGTHTNNEQFF. DNA of the CDR3: TGTGCCAGCAGCCCCGGGACTCACACAAACAATGAGCAGTTCTTC.

The rearrangement uses TRBV5-6 and TRBJ2-7; TRBD2 agrees at 7 bases. Losses at the gene ends were 6 bases for V and 2 bases for J; bases not matched to a gene: 11. Per the germline V gene, CDR1 is SGHDT and CDR2 is YYEEEE. The CDR3 extends over 15 amino acids. CDR3 in DNA: TGTGCCAGCACCCTGGGAGGGTTCGGGACCTACGAGCAGTACTTC. Protein sequence: CASTLGGFGTYEQYF.

The V gene is TRBV25-1, the J gene TRBJ1-5, with 7 bases aligning to TRBD1. The CDR3 is made up of 13 amino acids. Germline loops: CDR1 MGHDK, CDR2 SYGVNS. V trimming: 8 bases; J trimming: 4 bases; junction bases outside the gene matches: 5. This CDR3 is CASSTGLNQPQHF. CDR3 bases: TGTGCCAGCTCGACAGGGTTGAATCAGCCCCAGCATTTT.

This clone has more than one count but fewer than ten. The chain uses TRBV2 and TRBJ2-7; tentative D call: TRBD2 (5 bases). Trimming took 4 bases from V and 3 from J, leaving 10 bases between them. The CDR3 length is 13 residues. Germline V CDR1 and CDR2: SNHLY, FYNNEI. The CDR3 nucleotides are TGTGCCAGCAGTGGAGGACGGGACTACGAGCAGTACTTC. Its translation: CASSGGRDYEQYF.

The chain combines TRBV7-3 with TRBJ2-1, with TRBD1 identical over 7 bases. Germline values: CDR1 SGHTA, CDR2 FQGTGA. V gave up 5 bases and J gave up 7 bases; unmatched junction bases: 5. The CDR3 loop spans 13 amino acids. Here the CDR3 DNA reads TGTGCCAGCAGCGTCCTACAGGGGAATGAGCAGTTCTTC. As protein: CASSVLQGNEQFF.

The chain employs TRBV6-6 and TRBJ1-2; TRBD1 is a possible D gene (5 bases). This CDR3 is built from 14 residues. Germline CDR1 and CDR2: MNHNY and SVGAGI (reference sequence). V shed 2 bases and J shed 5 bases, with 12 bases lying between them. The CDR3 DNA sequence: TGTGCCAGCAGTTACCCAACCGACAGTTATGGCTACACCTTC. Its protein product is CASSYPTDSYGYTF.

The rearrangement uses TRBV28 and TRBJ2-7; 10 bases agree with TRBD2. Trimming at V came to 5 bases and at J to 3 bases, leaving 16 bases not matched to a gene. The CDR3 extends over 18 amino acids. The germline gives CDR1 MDHEN, CDR2 SYDVKM. Here the CDR3 reads CASSPTPLSGRLDYEQYF. For the CDR3, the DNA is TGTGCCAGCAGTCCAACCCCCCTTAGCGGGAGGCTAGACTACGAGCAGTACTTC.

The chain links TRBV7-2 to TRBJ1-2; D is uncertain. CDR1 and CDR2 from the germline V gene are SGHTA and FQGNSA. Trimming cost V 5 bases and J 4 bases, with 8 bases left between them. This CDR3 comprises 12 residues. The DNA for the CDR3 is TGTGCCAGCAGCCCCTATGGCTATGGCTACACCTTC. Encoded protein: CASSPYGYGYTF.

This clone was seen only once. V usage is TRBV7-9 and J usage is TRBJ1-2; a possible D gene is TRBD1 (6 bases). Deletions cut 3 bases from V and 4 bases from J, with 12 bases between. There are 14 residues in the CDR3. Germline V gene sequence: CDR1 SEHNR, CDR2 FQNEAQ (reference sequence). The CDR3 loop reads CASSFEGHRYGYTF. In nucleotides, the CDR3 is TGTGCCAGCAGCTTTGAGGGACACCGCTATGGCTACACCTTC.